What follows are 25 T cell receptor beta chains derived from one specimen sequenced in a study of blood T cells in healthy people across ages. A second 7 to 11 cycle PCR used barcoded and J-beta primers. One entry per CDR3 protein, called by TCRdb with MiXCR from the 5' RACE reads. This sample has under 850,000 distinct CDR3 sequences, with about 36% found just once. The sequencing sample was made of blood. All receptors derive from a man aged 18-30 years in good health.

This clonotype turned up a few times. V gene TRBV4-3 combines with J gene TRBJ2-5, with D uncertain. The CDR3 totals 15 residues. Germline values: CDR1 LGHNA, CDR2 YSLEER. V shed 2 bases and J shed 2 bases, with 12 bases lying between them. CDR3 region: CASSQTYGKQETQYF. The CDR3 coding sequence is TGCGCCAGCAGCCAAACATACGGCAAACAAGAGACCCAGTACTTC.

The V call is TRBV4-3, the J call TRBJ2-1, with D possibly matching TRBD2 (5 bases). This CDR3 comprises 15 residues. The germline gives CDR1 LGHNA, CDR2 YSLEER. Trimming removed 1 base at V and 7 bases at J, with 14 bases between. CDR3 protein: CASSQVWAAENEQFF. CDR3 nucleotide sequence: TGCGCCAGCAGCCAAGTTTGGGCAGCGGAAAATGAGCAGTTCTTC.

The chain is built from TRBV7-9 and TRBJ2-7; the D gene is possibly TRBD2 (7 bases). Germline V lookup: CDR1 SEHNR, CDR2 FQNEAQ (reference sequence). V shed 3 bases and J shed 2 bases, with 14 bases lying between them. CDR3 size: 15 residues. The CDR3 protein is CASSFDNGGPYEQYF. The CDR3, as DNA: TGTGCCAGCAGCTTTGATAACGGGGGGCCCTACGAGCAGTACTTC.

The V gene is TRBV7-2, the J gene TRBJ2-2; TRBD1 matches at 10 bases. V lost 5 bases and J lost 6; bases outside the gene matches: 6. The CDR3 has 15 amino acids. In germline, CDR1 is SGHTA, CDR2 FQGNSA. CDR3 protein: CASSDRGQVAGELFF. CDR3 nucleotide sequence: TGTGCCAGCAGCGACAGGGGGCAGGTCGCCGGGGAGCTGTTTTTT.

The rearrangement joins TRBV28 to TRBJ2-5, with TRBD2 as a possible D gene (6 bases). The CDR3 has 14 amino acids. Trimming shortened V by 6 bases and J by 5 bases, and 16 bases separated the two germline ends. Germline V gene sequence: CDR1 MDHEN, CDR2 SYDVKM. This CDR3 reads CASSPRGGMETQYF. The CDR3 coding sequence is TGTGCCAGCAGCCCCCGTGGCGGGATGGAGACCCAGTACTTC.

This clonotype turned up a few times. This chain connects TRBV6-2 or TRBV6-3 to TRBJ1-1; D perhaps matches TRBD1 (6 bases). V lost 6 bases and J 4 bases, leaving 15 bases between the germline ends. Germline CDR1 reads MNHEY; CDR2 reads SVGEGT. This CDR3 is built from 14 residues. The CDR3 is CASSNRGHSTEAFF. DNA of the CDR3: TGTGCCAGCAGCAATCGGGGACACTCCACTGAAGCTTTCTTT.

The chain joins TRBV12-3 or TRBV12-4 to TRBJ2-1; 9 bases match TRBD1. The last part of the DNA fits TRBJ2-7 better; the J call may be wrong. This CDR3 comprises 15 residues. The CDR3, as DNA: TGTGCCAGCAGCCGGACAGGGGTATCCTACAATGAGCAGTACTTC. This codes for CASSRTGVSYNEQYF.

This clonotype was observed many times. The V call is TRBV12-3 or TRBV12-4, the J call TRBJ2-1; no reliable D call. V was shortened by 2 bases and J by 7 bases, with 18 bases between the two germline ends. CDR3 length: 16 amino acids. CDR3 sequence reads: CASSLNPDLVDNEQFF. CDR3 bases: TGTGCCAGCAGTTTAAATCCGGACCTTGTGGATAATGAGCAGTTCTTC.

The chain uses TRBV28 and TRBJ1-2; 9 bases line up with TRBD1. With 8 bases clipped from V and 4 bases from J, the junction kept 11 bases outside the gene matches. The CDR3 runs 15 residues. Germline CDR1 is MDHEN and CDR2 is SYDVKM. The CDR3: CASDLKGQGGYGYTF. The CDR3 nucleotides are TGTGCCAGCGATTTGAAGGGACAGGGTGGCTATGGCTACACCTTC.

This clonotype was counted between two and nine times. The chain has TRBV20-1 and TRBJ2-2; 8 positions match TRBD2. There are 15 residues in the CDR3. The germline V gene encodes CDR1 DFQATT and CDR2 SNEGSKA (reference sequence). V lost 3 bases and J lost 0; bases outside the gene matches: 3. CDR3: CSAREAGANTGELFF. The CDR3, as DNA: TGCAGTGCTAGGGAAGCGGGGGCGAACACCGGGGAGCTGTTTTTT.

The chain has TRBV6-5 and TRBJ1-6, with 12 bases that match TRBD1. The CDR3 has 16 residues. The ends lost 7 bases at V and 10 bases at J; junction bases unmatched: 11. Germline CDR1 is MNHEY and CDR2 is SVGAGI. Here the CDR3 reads CASKTSGTGGFSPLHF. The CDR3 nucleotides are TGTGCCAGCAAGACTTCCGGGACAGGGGGCTTCTCACCCCTCCACTTT.

The CDR3 DNA sequence: TGCAGTGCGGGGAAACTAGCGGATACGCAGTATTTT. Its protein is CSAGKLADTQYF. V usage is TRBV20-1 and J usage is TRBJ2-3; the match to TRBD2 covers 7 bases. V shed 6 bases, J shed 6 bases, and the junction held 6 bases outside the gene matches. The length of the CDR3 is 12 residues. Germline V lookup: CDR1 DFQATT, CDR2 SNEGSKA (reference sequence).

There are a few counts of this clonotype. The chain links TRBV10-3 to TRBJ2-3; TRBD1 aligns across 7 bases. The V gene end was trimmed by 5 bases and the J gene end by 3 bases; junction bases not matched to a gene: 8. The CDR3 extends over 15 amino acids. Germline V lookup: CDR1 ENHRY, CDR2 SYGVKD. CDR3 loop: CAISKTGTETDTQYF. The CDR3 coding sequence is TGTGCCATCAGTAAGACCGGGACAGAGACAGATACGCAGTATTTT.

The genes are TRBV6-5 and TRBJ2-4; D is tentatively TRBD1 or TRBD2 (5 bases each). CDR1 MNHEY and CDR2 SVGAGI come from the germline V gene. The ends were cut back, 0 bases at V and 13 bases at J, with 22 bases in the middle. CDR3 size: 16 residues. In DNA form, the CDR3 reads TGTGCCAGCAGTTACTCGCTCTTCGGGACGTACAATGAGCAGTACTTC. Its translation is CASSYSLFGTYNEQYF.

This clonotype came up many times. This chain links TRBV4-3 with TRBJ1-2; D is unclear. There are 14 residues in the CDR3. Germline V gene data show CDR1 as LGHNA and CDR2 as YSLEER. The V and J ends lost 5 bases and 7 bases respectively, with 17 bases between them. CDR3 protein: CASSESFRVVGYTF. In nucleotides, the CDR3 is TGCGCCAGCAGCGAAAGCTTCCGGGTGGTTGGCTACACCTTC.

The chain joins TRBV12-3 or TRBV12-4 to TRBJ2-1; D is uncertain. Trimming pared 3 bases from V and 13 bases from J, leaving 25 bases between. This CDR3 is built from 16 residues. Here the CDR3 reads CASSFVGRSHLVTQFF. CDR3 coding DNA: TGTGCCAGCAGTTTCGTCGGACGGAGCCATTTGGTGACCCAGTTCTTC.

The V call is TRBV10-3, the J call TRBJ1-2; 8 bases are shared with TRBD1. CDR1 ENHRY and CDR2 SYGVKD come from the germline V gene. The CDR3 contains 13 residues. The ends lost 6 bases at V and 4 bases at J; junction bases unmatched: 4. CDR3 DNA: TGTGCCATCAGACAGGACAGGGTCTATGGCTACACCTTC. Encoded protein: CAIRQDRVYGYTF.

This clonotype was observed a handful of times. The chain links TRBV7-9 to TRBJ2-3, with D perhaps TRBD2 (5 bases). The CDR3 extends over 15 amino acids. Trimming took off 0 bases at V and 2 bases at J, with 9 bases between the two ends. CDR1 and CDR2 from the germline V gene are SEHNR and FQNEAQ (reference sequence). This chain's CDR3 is CASSLAGLATDTQYF. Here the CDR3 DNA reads TGTGCCAGCAGCTTAGCAGGACTTGCCACAGATACGCAGTATTTT.

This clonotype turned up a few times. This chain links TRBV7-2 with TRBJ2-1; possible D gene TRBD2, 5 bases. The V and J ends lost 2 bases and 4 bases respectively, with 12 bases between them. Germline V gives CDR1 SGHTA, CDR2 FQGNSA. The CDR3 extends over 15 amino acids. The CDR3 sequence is CASSLHGGLYNEQFF. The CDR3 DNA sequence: TGTGCCAGCAGCTTACACGGAGGCCTTTACAATGAGCAGTTCTTC.

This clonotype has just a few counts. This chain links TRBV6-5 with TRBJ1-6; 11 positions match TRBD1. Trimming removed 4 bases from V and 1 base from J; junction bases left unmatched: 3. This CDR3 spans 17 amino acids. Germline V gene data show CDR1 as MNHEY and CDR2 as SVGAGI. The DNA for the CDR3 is TGTGCCAGCAGTTTCGGACAGGGGGCGTCCTATAATTCACCCCTCCACTTT. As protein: CASSFGQGASYNSPLHF.

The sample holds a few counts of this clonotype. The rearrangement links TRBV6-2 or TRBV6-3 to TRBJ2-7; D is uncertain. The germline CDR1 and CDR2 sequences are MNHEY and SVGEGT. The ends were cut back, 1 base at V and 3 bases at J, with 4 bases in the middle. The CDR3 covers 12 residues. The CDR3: CASSYYNYEQYF. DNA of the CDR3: TGTGCCAGCAGTTACTACAACTACGAGCAGTACTTC.

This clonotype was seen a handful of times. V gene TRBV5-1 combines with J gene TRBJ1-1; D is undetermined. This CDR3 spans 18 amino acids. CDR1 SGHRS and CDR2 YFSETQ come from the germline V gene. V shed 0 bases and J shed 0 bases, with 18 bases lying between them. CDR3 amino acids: CASSLDAGRVSLNTEAFF. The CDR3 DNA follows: TGCGCCAGCAGCTTGGACGCGGGGAGGGTATCTTTGAACACTGAAGCTTTCTTT.

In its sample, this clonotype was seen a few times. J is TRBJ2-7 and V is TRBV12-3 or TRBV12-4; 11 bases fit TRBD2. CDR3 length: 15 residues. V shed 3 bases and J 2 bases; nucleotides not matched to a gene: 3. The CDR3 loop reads CASSFPSGGTYEQYF. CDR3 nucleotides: TGTGCCAGCAGTTTCCCTAGCGGGGGGACCTACGAGCAGTACTTC.

CDR3 bases: TGTGCCAGCAGCTCCCCCCAACAGCCCCAGCATTTT. This gives the protein CASSSPQQPQHF. V gene TRBV7-9 combines with J gene TRBJ1-5; D not certain. Germline CDR1 is SEHNR and CDR2 is FQNEAQ (reference sequence). The CDR3 runs 12 residues. The ends were cut back, 4 bases at V and 7 bases at J, with 8 bases in the middle.

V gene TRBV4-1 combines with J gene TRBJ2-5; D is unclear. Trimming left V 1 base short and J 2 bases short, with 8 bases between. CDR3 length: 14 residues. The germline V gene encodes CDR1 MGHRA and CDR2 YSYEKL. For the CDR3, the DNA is TGCGCCAGCAGCCAAGTTAGAGGTCAAGAGACCCAGTACTTC. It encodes CASSQVRGQETQYF.